This T cell receptor beta chain stems from a study of T cells in localized non-small cell lung cancer. Using immunoSEQ multiplex PCR, the repertoire was profiled, and TCRdb retains in-frame clones only, with some absent. The data contain around 48,000 clones, approximately 80% of them singletons. Specimen: peripheral blood, collected before any cancer treatment. This clonotype was sampled from a man aged 35-75 years with stage I squamous cell lung carcinoma.

This CDR3 reads CAVGWQGMGGELFF. The CDR3 DNA reads as TGTGCCGTCGGTTGGCAGGGGATGGGCGGGGAGCTGTTTTTT. V usage is TRBV6-1 and J usage is TRBJ2-2, with D possibly TRBD1 on 6 matching bases. CDR1 and CDR2 from the germline V gene are MNHNS and SASEGT. Trimming removed 11 bases at V and 7 bases at J, with 20 bases between. There are 14 residues in the CDR3.